Listed here is a single T cell receptor (beta chain). The V gene's germline CDR1 is MNHNS and CDR2 SASEGT. J was trimmed by 4 bases and V by 3 bases; bases with no gene match: 4. The CDR3 length is 15 residues. This record belongs to a study of blood T cell repertoires in COVID-19. As for the study in general: Nucleic acid was either cDNA or gDNA, and it came from T cells, B-cell-depleted T cells, or PBMCs.

TCRdb's table, derived via immunoSEQ multiplex PCR, lists solely in-frame clones and lacks some. The profile covers more than 55,000 clones, with over 80% appearing a single time and under 9.5% taken by the ten largest. Sequencing used peripheral blood. This TCR derives from a human donor with active COVID-19. The donor label of this sample is uncertain. This chain joins TRBV6-1 and TRBJ2-7; TRBD1 agrees at 12 bases. This chain's CDR3 is CASSDRDRGPYEQYF. The DNA of the CDR3 is TGTGCCAGCAGTGACCGGGACAGGGGGCCGTACGAGCAGTACTTC.